One T cell receptor beta chain is described in this entry. Some 28,000 T cell genomes (approximately 190 ng DNA) went into each sorted-subset replicate. This table comes from immunoSEQ multiplex PCR, and its TCRdb copy is limited to in-frame clones, with some not included. The top ten hold approximately 12% of the sample, which has a few hundred thousand clones, 60% to 80% seen once. CDR3 length: 15 amino acids. The germline V gene has CDR1 KGHSH and CDR2 LQKENI. Trimming pared 2 bases from V and 4 bases from J, leaving 14 bases between. It was into CD45RA+ naive and CD45RA-negative memory subsets that the CD4+ cells were split. This record belongs to a study of shared clonotypes between healthy human individuals.

The origin of this receptor is a man aged 25 to 40 in good health. The chain couples TRBV18 to TRBJ1-2, with D possibly matching TRBD1 (5 bases). The material sequenced was memory CD4+ T cells sorted from blood. Regarding subset: CD45RA-negative fraction. The DNA of the CDR3 is TGTGCCAGCTCACCATCCGGCAGGGAGGGCTATGGCTACACCTTC. Its protein product is CASSPSGREGYGYTF.